A selection of T cell receptor beta chains follows, all from one sample in a study of OX40 agonist ivuxolimab in advanced cancers. Repertoires were generated with immunoSEQ multiplex PCR, while TCRdb's copy carries only in-frame clones and drops some. Of over 75,000 clones detected, approximately 94% appear once; the ten largest clones hold roughly 2.6%. Specimen: CD4+ or CD8+ T cells sorted from blood, collected in a trial of the OX40 agonist ivuxolimab. These receptors were obtained from an adult with an advanced solid tumor such as melanoma, head and neck, liver or kidney cancer. The CDR3 runs from the conserved cysteine through the conserved F or W. The D gene is left open where the match is weak. Size is omitted from some rows. Given values are once, few, many or a class for expanded clones.

>TRBD2|TRBJ2-1|once|TRBV9
TGTGCCAGCAGCGGGGGACTAGCGGGAGGAGGGACCTACAATGAGCAGTTCTTC
CASSGGLAGGGTYNEQFF
>NA|TRBJ2-7|NA|TRBV27
TGTGCCAGCAGTTACACCCTCCCCCCCACCTACGAGCAGTACTTC
CASSYTLPPTYEQYF
>TRBD2|TRBJ2-7|NA|TRBV29-1
TGCAGCGTGCATAGCGGGGGGACCTACGAGCAGTACTTC
CSVHSGGTYEQYF
>NA|TRBJ2-3|NA|TRBV9
TGTGCCAGCAGCGTAGCTCTAGGATACGACCCAGATACGCAGTATTTT
CASSVALGYDPDTQYF
>NA|TRBJ2-2|NA|TRBV4-3
TGCGCCAGCAGCCAAGATAGAAGGGTAAACACCGGGGAGCTGTTTTTT
CASSQDRRVNTGELFF
>NA|TRBJ1-1|NA|TRBV2
TGTGCCAGCAGCCTATGGCCAGGGGACGAACTTGAAGCTTTCTTT
CASSLWPGDELEAFF
>TRBD2|TRBJ2-5|NA|TRBV10-3
TGTGCCATCAGTGAACTAGCGGGAGGCCAAGAGACCCAGTACTTC
CAISELAGGQETQYF
>NA|TRBJ1-1|NA|TRBV5-4
TGTGCCAGCAGCTGGGGGAACACTGAAGCTTTCTTT
CASSWGNTEAFF
>NA|TRBJ1-1|NA|TRBV20-1
TGCAGTGCCCCGTTGAACACTGAAGCTTTCTTT
CSAPLNTEAFF
>TRBD2|TRBJ2-7|NA|TRBV27
TGTGCCAGCAGTCCAGGAGCGGGAGGCTCAGAGCAGTACTTC
CASSPGAGGSEQYF
>NA|TRBJ2-1|NA|TRBV29-1
TGCAGCGTTGCTGGGGACAAGAGCTCCTACAATGAGCAGTTCTTC
CSVAGDKSSYNEQFF
>NA|TRBJ2-1|NA|TRBV5-6
TGTGCCAGCAGCCGGGAGAGGGGGCTCCTCAATGAGCAGTTCTTC
CASSRERGLLNEQFF
>NA|TRBJ2-1|NA|TRBV11-3
TGTGCCAGCAGCTGGTCGGACAACTACAATGAGCAGTTCTTC
CASSWSDNYNEQFF
>NA|TRBJ1-1|NA|TRBV7-9
TGTGCCACCCACTCGACACTAGAAGCTTTCTTT
CATHSTLEAFF
>TRBD1|TRBJ1-3|NA|TRBV30
TGTGCCTGGAGTGAAGGACAGGGAGGTGAAAACACCATATATTTT
CAWSEGQGGENTIYF
>TRBD1|TRBJ2-3|NA|TRBV9
TGTGCCAGCAGCGGGGGACAGTCAACGGGCACAGATACGCAGTATTTT
CASSGGQSTGTDTQYF
>NA|TRBJ2-7|NA|TRBV14
TGTGCCAACAGCCAACCCGACAGCTACGAGCAGTACTTC
CANSQPDSYEQYF
>NA|TRBJ2-7|NA|TRBV5-8
TGTGCCAGCAGCCCGGAGGCTCGCGAGCAGTACTTC
CASSPEAREQYF
>NA|TRBJ1-3|once|TRBV4-1
TGCGCCAGCAGCCAATTAGGAGGGTCCGGAAACACCATATATTTT
CASSQLGGSGNTIYF
>NA|TRBJ2-7|NA|TRBV5-1
TGCGCCAGCAGCTCGCGAACTATGTTCTACGAGCAGTACTTC
CASSSRTMFYEQYF
>NA|TRBJ1-5|NA|TRBV7-8
TGTGCCAGCAGCTTAGGTTCAGGCCTCTATCAGCCCCAGCATTTT
CASSLGSGLYQPQHF
>NA|TRBJ1-5|NA|TRBV7-6
TGTGCCAGCAGCTTAGAGGGGATGGGCAATCAGCCCCAGCATTTT
CASSLEGMGNQPQHF
>NA|TRBJ2-1|NA|TRBV7-9
TGTGCCAGCAGCTTAGCCGACTACAATGAGCAGTTCTTC
CASSLADYNEQFF
>TRBD1|TRBJ2-7|NA|TRBV5-1
TGCGCCAGCAGCTTTGGACAGGGCTACATCTACGAGCAGTACTTC
CASSFGQGYIYEQYF
>NA|TRBJ2-1|NA|TRBV5-1
TGCGCCAGCAGCTCCGGGGAAGATGAGCAGTTCTTC
CASSSGEDEQFF
>NA|TRBJ2-7|NA|TRBV7-6
TGTGCCAGCAGCTTAGAGGCGGTGTCCTACGAGCAGTACTTC
CASSLEAVSYEQYF